The 11 T cell receptor beta chains presented below share a single source sample, sequenced in a study of T-cell reconstitution after alpha-beta-depleted transplantation in children (dated by TCRdb to the mid-2010s). The sample's treatment or condition label is to be understood as: allogeneic hematopoietic cell transplantation with graft depleted of TCRalphabeta T cells and CD19 B cells. Preparation of the library involved PCR. TCRdb records Illumina HiSeq 2500 as the sequencer. To normalize quantification of the TCRbeta repertoire, the TCR libraries were built with molecular barcoding that relied on unique molecular identifiers. In TCRdb, the public reads were trimmed at Q25 with fastp and aligned with MiXCR, with productive beta chains retained. Each entry is one CDR3 protein sequence, shown with its most common DNA and genes. This sample holds hundreds of thousands of distinct CDR3 sequences; 13% were observed only once. The ten biggest clones cover about 2% of the sample.

The sequences come from PBMCs, mostly from graft donor cells, collected 360 days after TCRalphabeta/CD19-depleted stem cell transplant. Source of these receptors: a male patient under 18 who had a stem cell transplant for acute myeloid leukemia, so the T cells may come from the graft donor.

V usage is TRBV27 and J usage is TRBJ2-1, with D hard to call. This CDR3 contains 12 residues. The germline V gene has CDR1 MNHEY and CDR2 SMNVEV (reference sequence). Trimming removed 5 bases at V and 5 bases at J, with 7 bases between. The CDR3 reads CASSQINNEQFF. In nucleotides, the CDR3 is TGTGCCAGCAGTCAAATTAACAATGAGCAGTTCTTC.

The sample holds a few counts of this clonotype. The chain uses TRBV28 and TRBJ1-3; TRBD1 matches 7 bases. V gave up 6 bases and J gave up 0 bases; unmatched junction bases: 2. Germline V gene lookup returns CDR1 MDHEN and CDR2 SYDVKM. CDR3 length: 14 residues. DNA of the CDR3: TGTGCCAGCAGCACAGGGGACTCTGGAAACACCATATATTTT. This translates into CASSTGDSGNTIYF.

This clonotype was observed many times. V gene TRBV6-2 or TRBV6-3 combines with J gene TRBJ2-3; 12 nucleotides agree with TRBD2. The V gene's germline CDR1 is MNHEY and CDR2 SVGEGT. The ends lost 5 bases at V and 5 bases at J; junction bases unmatched: 14. CDR3 size: 18 residues. Here the CDR3 reads CASSLGLAGMARRDTQYF. DNA for the CDR3: TGTGCCAGCAGTCTCGGACTAGCGGGAATGGCTAGAAGAGATACGCAGTATTTT.

This clonotype came up a few times. This sequence joins TRBV12-3 or TRBV12-4 and TRBJ2-5, with 9 positions matching TRBD2. Losses at the gene ends were 7 bases for V and 4 bases for J; bases not matched to a gene: 13. This CDR3 is built from 16 residues. In DNA form, the CDR3 reads TGTGCCAGCACCCTATTTCCGGGACTAGCTGGAGAGACCCAGTACTTC. Encoded protein: CASTLFPGLAGETQYF.

This clonotype occurred many times. The chain has TRBV7-9 and TRBJ2-2; perhaps D is TRBD1 or TRBD2 (5 bases each). V dropped 6 bases and J dropped 5 bases, with 10 bases sitting between them. The CDR3 consists of 13 residues. Germline CDR1 is SEHNR and CDR2 is FQNEAQ (reference sequence). CDR3 loop: CASRGTVTGELFF. The DNA for the CDR3 is TGTGCCAGCAGGGGGACGGTTACCGGGGAGCTGTTTTTT.

V and J are TRBV2 and TRBJ2-7; 11 bases fit TRBD2. This CDR3 region has 17 residues. The germline CDR1 and CDR2 sequences are SNHLY and FYNNEI. V gave up 1 base and J gave up 4 bases; unmatched junction bases: 9. The CDR3 sequence: CASSEVPGTSGLYEQYF. CDR3 DNA sequence: TGTGCCAGCAGTGAAGTTCCCGGGACTAGCGGTTTATACGAGCAGTACTTC.

This clonotype turned up a few times. V gene TRBV6-2 or TRBV6-3 combines with J gene TRBJ1-2; 7 bases line up with TRBD1. The CDR3 length is 13 residues. CDR1 is MNHEY, CDR2 SVGEGT, per germline. V was clipped by 6 bases and J by 8 bases; unmatched bases: 9. CDR3 DNA: TGTGCCAGCAGGCAGACAGGGTTGTACGGCTACACCTTC. Amino acid sequence: CASRQTGLYGYTF.

There are a few counts of this clonotype. V usage is TRBV20-1 and J usage is TRBJ2-3; D may be TRBD1 (6 bases). Trimming left V 5 bases short and J 3 bases short, with 21 bases between. Germline assignment: CDR1 DFQATT and CDR2 SNEGSKA (reference sequence). The CDR3 extends over 16 amino acids. CDR3 residues: CSAGKSKGVWTDTQYF. The CDR3, as DNA: TGCAGTGCTGGTAAATCGAAGGGGGTGTGGACAGATACGCAGTATTTT.

The gene calls are TRBV4-3 and TRBJ2-5, with 7 bases identical to TRBD1. The CDR3 length is 16 residues. Germline V gene sequence: CDR1 LGHNA, CDR2 YSLEER. Trimming removed 0 bases from V and 3 bases from J; junction bases left unmatched: 7. For the CDR3, the DNA is TGCGCCAGCAGCCAAGATGCACAGGGGCCAGAAGAGACCCAGTACTTC. Its protein is CASSQDAQGPEETQYF.

This chain joins TRBV20-1 and TRBJ2-7; possible D gene TRBD1, 6 bases. Germline CDR1 is DFQATT and CDR2 is SNEGSKA (reference sequence). This CDR3 contains 13 residues. Trimming removed 3 bases from V and 0 bases from J, with 9 bases in between. CDR3 coding DNA: TGCAGTGCTAGTCGGACAGTCTCCTACGAGCAGTACTTC. It specifies CSASRTVSYEQYF.

This clonotype was found a few times. This CDR3 is CASSFLGLVHGELFF. In nucleotides, the CDR3 is TGTGCCAGCAGCTTTCTCGGACTAGTACACGGGGAGCTGTTTTTT. This rearrangement joins TRBV7-6 to TRBJ2-2; TRBD2 agrees at 7 bases. Germline V gene lookup returns CDR1 SGHVS and CDR2 FNYEAQ. The CDR3 totals 15 residues. V lost 3 bases, J lost 7 bases, and 8 bases stayed unmatched. Full variable domain (missing parts from reference TRBV7-6 and TRBJ2-2): GAGVSQSPRYKVTKRGQDVALRCDPISGHVSLYWYRQALGQGPEFLTYFNYEAQQDKSGLPNDRFSAERPEGSISTLTIQRTEQRDSAMYRCASSFLGLVHGELFFGEGSRLTVL.